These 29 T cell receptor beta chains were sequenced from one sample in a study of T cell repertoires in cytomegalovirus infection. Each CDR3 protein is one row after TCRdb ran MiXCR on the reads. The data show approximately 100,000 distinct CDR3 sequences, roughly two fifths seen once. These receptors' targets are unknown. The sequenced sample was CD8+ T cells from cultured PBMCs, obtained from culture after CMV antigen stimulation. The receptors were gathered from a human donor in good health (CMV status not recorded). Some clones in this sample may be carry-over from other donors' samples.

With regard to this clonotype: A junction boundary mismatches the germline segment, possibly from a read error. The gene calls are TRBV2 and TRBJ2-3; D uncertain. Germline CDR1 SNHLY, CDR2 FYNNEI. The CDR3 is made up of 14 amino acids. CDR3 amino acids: CARSGRQGTDTQYF. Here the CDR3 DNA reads TGTGCCAGGAGTGGTCGGCAGGGCACAGATACGCAGTATTTT. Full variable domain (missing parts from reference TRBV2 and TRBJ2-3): EPEVTQTPSHQVTQMGQEVILRCVPISNHLYFYWYRQILGQKVEFLVSFYNNEISEKSEIFDDQFSVERPDGSNFTLKIRSTKLEDSAMYFCARSGRQGTDTQYFGPGTRLTVL.

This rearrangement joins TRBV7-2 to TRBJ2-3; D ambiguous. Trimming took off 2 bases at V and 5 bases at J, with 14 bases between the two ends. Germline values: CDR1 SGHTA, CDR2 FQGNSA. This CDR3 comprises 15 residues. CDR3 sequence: CASSLNWGLEDTQYF. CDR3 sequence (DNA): TGTGCCAGCAGCTTAAATTGGGGTTTAGAAGATACGCAGTATTTT.

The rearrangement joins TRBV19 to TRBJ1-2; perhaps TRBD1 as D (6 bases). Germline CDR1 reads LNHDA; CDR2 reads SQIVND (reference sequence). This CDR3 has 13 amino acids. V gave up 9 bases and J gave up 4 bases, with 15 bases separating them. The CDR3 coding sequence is TGTGCCAGGCCCCCACAGGGTGGCTATGGCTACACCTTC. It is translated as CARPPQGGYGYTF.

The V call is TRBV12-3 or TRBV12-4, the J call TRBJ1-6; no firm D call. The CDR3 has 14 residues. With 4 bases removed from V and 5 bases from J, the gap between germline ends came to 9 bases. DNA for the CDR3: TGTGCCAGCAGTTCCGGTGGAGATAATTCACCCCTCCACTTT. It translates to CASSSGGDNSPLHF.

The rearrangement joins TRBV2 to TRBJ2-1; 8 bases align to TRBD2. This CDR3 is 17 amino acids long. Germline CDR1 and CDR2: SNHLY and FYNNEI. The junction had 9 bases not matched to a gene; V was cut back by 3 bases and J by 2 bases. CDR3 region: CASSEPRDGGAYNEQFF. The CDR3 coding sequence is TGTGCCAGCAGTGAGCCTCGTGACGGGGGGGCCTACAATGAGCAGTTCTTC. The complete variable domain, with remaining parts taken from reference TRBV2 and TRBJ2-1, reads EPEVTQTPSHQVTQMGQEVILRCVPISNHLYFYWYRQILGQKVEFLVSFYNNEISEKSEIFDDQFSVERPDGSNFTLKIRSTKLEDSAMYFCASSEPRDGGAYNEQFFGPGTRLTVL.

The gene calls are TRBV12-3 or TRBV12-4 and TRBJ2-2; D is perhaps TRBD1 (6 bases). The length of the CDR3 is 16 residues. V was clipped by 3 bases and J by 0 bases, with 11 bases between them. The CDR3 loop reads CASSFAPGANTGELFF. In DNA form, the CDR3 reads TGTGCCAGCAGTTTCGCCCCAGGGGCGAACACCGGGGAGCTGTTTTTT.

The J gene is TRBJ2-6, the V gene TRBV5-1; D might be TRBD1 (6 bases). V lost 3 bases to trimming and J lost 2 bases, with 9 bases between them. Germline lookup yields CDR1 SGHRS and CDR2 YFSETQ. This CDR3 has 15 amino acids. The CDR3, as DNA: TGCGCCAGCAGCTACCGGACAGCTGGGGCCAACGTCCTGACTTTC. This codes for CASSYRTAGANVLTF.

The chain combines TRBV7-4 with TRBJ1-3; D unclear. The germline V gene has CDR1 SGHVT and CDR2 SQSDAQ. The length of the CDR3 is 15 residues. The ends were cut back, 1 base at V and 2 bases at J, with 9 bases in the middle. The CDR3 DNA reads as TGTGCCAGCAGCTTAGGCCCACCCCCTGGAAACACCATATATTTT. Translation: CASSLGPPPGNTIYF.

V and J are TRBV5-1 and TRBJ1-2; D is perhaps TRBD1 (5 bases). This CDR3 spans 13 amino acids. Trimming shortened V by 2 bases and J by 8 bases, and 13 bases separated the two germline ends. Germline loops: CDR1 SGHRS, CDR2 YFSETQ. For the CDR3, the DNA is TGCGCCAGCAGCTTCAATACCGGGGGAGGCTACACCTTC. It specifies CASSFNTGGGYTF.

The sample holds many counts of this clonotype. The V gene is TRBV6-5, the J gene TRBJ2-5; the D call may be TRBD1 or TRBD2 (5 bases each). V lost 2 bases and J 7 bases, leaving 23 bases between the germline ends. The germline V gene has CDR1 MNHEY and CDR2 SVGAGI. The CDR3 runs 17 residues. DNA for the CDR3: TGTGCCAGCAGTTACCGCCCGGGACCTCCCCCGATGTCGACCCAGTACTTC. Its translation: CASSYRPGPPPMSTQYF.

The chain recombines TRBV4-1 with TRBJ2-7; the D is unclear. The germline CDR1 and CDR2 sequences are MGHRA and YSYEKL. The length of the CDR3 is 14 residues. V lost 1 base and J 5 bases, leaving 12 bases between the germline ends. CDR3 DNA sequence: TGCGCCAGCAGCCAAGTCCCGGGTGGGGACGAGCAGTACTTC. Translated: CASSQVPGGDEQYF.

For the CDR3, the DNA is TGTGCCAGTGATCCGGGACAGGGTCTCGAAAAACTGTTTTTT. Translation: CASDPGQGLEKLFF. This sequence joins TRBV2 and TRBJ1-4; 9 nucleotides align to TRBD1. CDR3 length: 14 amino acids. Per germline, CDR1 SNHLY and CDR2 FYNNEI. Losses at the gene ends were 9 bases for V and 8 bases for J; bases not matched to a gene: 10. Using reference TRBV2 and TRBJ1-4 for the parts outside the CDR3, the full variable domain is EPEVTQTPSHQVTQMGQEVILRCVPISNHLYFYWYRQILGQKVEFLVSFYNNEISEKSEIFDDQFSVERPDGSNFTLKIRSTKLEDSAMYFCASDPGQGLEKLFFGSGTQLSVL.

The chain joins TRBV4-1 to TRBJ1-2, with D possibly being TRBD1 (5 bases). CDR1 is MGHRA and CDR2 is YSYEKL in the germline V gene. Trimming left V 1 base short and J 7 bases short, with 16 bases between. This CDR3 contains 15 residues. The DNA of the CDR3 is TGCGCCAGCAGCCAAGTTCAGGGTACCGGCAGTGGCTACACCTTC. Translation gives CASSQVQGTGSGYTF.

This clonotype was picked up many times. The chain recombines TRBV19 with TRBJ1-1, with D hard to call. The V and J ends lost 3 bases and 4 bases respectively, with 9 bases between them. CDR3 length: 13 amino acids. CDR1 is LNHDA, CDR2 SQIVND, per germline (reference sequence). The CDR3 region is CASSIGGSTEAFF. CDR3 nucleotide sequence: TGTGCCAGTAGTATCGGAGGCAGCACTGAAGCTTTCTTT.

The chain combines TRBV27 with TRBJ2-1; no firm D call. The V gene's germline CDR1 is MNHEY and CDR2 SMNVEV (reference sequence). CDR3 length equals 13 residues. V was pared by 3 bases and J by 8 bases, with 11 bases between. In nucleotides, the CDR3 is TGTGCCAGCAGTTTGCAGACAAAGGATGAGCAGTTCTTC. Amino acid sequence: CASSLQTKDEQFF.

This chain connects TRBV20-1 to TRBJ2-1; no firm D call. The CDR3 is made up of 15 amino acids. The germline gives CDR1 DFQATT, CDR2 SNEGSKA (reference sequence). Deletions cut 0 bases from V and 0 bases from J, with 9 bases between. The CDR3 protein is CSAREALSSYNEQFF. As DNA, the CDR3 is TGCAGTGCTAGAGAAGCGTTGAGCTCCTACAATGAGCAGTTCTTC.

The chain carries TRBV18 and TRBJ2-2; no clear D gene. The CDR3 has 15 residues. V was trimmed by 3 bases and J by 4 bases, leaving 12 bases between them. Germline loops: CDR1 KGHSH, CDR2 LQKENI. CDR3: CASSPQDDSTGELFF. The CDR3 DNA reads TGTGCCAGCTCACCGCAGGACGATTCCACCGGGGAGCTGTTTTTT.

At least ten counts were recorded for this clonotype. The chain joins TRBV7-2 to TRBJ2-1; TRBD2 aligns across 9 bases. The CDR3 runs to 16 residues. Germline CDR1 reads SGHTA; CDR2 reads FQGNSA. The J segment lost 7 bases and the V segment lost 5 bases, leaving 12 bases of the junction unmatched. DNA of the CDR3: TGTGCCAGCAGCGCCGGTAGCGGGGGTATTAGGAATGAGCAGTTCTTC. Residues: CASSAGSGGIRNEQFF.

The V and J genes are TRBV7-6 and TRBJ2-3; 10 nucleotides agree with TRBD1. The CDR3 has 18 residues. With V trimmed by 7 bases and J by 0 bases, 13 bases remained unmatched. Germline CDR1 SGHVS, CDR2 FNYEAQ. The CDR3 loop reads CASTRSDRGAPSTDTQYF. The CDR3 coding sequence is TGTGCCAGCACCCGATCGGACAGGGGGGCACCTAGCACAGATACGCAGTATTTT.

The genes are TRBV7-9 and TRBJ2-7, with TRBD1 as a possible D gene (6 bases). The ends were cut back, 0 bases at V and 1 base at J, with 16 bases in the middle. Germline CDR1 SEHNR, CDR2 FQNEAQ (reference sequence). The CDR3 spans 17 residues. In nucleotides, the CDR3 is TGTGCCAGCAGCTTAGCTCCCCCAAGGGGGTTGTCCTACGAGCAGTACTTC. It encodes CASSLAPPRGLSYEQYF.

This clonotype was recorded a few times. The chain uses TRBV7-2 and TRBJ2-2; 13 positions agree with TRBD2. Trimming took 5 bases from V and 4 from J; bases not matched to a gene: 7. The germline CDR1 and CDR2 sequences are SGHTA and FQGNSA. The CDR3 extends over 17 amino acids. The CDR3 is CASSNPLAGGITGELFF. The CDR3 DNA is TGTGCCAGCAGCAATCCACTAGCGGGGGGGATCACCGGGGAGCTGTTTTTT.

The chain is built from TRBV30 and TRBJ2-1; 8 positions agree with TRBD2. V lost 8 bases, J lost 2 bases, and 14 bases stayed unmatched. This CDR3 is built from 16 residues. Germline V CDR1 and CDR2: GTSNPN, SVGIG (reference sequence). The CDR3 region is CALGGAGLIPYNEQFF. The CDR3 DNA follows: TGTGCCCTCGGGGGGGCCGGCTTAATCCCCTACAATGAGCAGTTCTTC.

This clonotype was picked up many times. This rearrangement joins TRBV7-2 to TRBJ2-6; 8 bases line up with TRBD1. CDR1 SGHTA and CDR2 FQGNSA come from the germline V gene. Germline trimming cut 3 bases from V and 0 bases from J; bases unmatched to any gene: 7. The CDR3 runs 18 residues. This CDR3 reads CASSLDRAEASGANVLTF. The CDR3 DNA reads TGTGCCAGCAGCTTGGACAGGGCTGAAGCCTCTGGGGCCAACGTCCTGACTTTC.

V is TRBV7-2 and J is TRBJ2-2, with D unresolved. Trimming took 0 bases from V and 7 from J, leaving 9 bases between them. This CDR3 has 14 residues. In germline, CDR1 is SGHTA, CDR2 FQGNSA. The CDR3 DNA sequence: TGTGCCAGCAGCTTAGCGCGAACCGTCGGGGAGCTGTTTTTT. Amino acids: CASSLARTVGELFF.

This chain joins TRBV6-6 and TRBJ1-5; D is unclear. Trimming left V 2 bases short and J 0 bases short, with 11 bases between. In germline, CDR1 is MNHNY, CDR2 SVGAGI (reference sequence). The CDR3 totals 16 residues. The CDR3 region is CASSYGREYSNQPQHF. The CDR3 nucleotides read TGTGCCAGCAGTTACGGACGGGAGTATAGCAATCAGCCCCAGCATTTT.

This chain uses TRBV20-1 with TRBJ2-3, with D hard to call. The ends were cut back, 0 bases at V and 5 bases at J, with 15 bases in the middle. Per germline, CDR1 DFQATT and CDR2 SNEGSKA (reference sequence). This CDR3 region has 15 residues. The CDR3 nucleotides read TGCAGTGCTAGAGAGGAGAGCGAGTCCGGAGATACGCAGTATTTT. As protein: CSAREESESGDTQYF.

The CDR3 sequence is CASSIDLGGAETQYF. CDR3 DNA sequence: TGTGCCAGTAGTATAGATCTTGGGGGGGCAGAGACCCAGTACTTC. The gene calls are TRBV19 and TRBJ2-5, with a possible D match to TRBD2 (7 bases). Germline V CDR1 and CDR2: LNHDA, SQIVND (reference sequence). With 0 bases removed from V and 4 bases from J, the gap between germline ends came to 12 bases. The CDR3 covers 15 residues.

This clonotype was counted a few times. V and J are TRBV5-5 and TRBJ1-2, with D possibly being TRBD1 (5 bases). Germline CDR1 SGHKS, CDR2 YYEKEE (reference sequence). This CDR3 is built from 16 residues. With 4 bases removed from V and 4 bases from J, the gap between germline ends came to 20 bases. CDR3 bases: TGTGCCAGCAGCGTGGGGACCGTTAATGCCCTCTATGGCTACACCTTC. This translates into CASSVGTVNALYGYTF.

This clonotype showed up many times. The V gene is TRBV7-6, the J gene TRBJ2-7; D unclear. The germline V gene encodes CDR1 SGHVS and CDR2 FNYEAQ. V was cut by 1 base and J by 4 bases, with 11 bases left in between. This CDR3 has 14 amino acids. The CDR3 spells CASSLGTSRYEQYF. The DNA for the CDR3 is TGTGCCAGCAGCTTAGGGACCTCACGGTACGAGCAGTACTTC.